Listed here are 18 T cell receptor beta chains from one sample, sequenced in a study of blood T cell repertoires in COVID-19. Clones were sequenced by immunoSEQ multiplex PCR, and TCRdb holds only the in-frame ones, with some missing. This table has 150,000 to 200,000 clones, around 89% appearing once. Sequencing input: peripheral blood. The source of these receptors is a human donor in a cohort sampled during active COVID-19.

This clone was recorded once. This chain uses TRBV4-3 with TRBJ2-5; D might be TRBD1 (6 bases). V lost 0 bases and J lost 7, with 18 bases in between. The germline gives CDR1 LGHNA, CDR2 YSLEER. This CDR3 is 16 amino acids long. CDR3 region: CASSQESPNQGGTQYF. CDR3 bases: TGCGCCAGCAGCCAAGAGTCGCCCAATCAAGGGGGGACCCAGTACTTC.

This rearrangement joins TRBV3-1 (or the pseudogene TRBV3-2) to TRBJ1-6; unclear D gene. Germline V lookup: CDR1 LGHDT, CDR2 YNNKEL (reference sequence). Trimming took off 3 bases at V and 4 bases at J, with 10 bases between the two ends. This CDR3 is 15 amino acids long. The CDR3 DNA is TGTGCCAGCAGCCAGACATCCTTTTATAATTCACCCCTCCACTTT. Translation: CASSQTSFYNSPLHF.

The chain has TRBV6-2 or TRBV6-3 and TRBJ2-6; maybe TRBD2 (5 bases). This CDR3 has 19 amino acids. Germline V lookup: CDR1 MNHEY, CDR2 SVGEGT. The V gene lost 0 bases and the J gene lost 1 base, with 16 bases spanning the gap. As DNA, the CDR3 is TGTGCCAGCAGTTACTCGAACGGGAACCTGGTATCTGGGGCCAACGTCCTGACTTTC. Its protein is CASSYSNGNLVSGANVLTF.

This chain joins TRBV11-2 and TRBJ2-7, with 12 bases that match TRBD2. The CDR3 length is 15 residues. Germline trimming cut 7 bases from V and 3 bases from J; bases unmatched to any gene: 7. CDR1 and CDR2 from the germline V gene are SGHAT and FQNNGV. The DNA for the CDR3 is TGTGCCAGCAACATCGGGACTAGCGGGTACTACGAGCAGTACTTC. Its translation: CASNIGTSGYYEQYF.

The sample holds one count of this clone. CDR3 DNA: TGTGCCAGCAGCGTAGCGGGACTAGCGGGAGCTGGAGATACGCAGTATTTT. Protein product: CASSVAGLAGAGDTQYF. V gene TRBV9 combines with J gene TRBJ2-3; 14 nucleotides match TRBD2. Germline V lookup: CDR1 SGDLS, CDR2 YYNGEE. Trimming removed 0 bases from V and 5 bases from J; junction bases left unmatched: 5. The CDR3 spans 17 residues. The entire variable domain, with the rest obtained from reference TRBV9 and TRBJ2-3, is as follows: DSGVTQTPKHLITATGQRVTLRCSPRSGDLSVYWYQQSLDQGLQFLIQYYNGEERAKGNILERFSAQQFPDLHSELNLSSLELGDSALYFCASSVAGLAGAGDTQYFGPGTRLTVL.

V is TRBV20-1 and J is TRBJ2-7, with a tentative D call TRBD1 (5 bases). There are 11 residues in the CDR3. Germline CDR1 is DFQATT and CDR2 is SNEGSKA (reference sequence). V was trimmed by 3 bases and J by 3 bases, leaving 6 bases between them. This chain's CDR3 is CSARDNYEQYF. CDR3 DNA sequence: TGCAGTGCTAGGGACAACTACGAGCAGTACTTC.

The chain is built from TRBV19 and TRBJ2-1; D remains ambiguous. Germline V gene lookup returns CDR1 LNHDA and CDR2 SQIVND (reference sequence). This CDR3 is 13 amino acids long. V lost 6 bases and J lost 0, with 6 bases in between. The CDR3 loop reads CASRQSSYNEQFF. The CDR3 DNA reads as TGTGCCAGTAGACAAAGCTCCTACAATGAGCAGTTCTTC.

The chain is built from TRBV5-8 and TRBJ1-2; possible D gene TRBD1, 6 bases. V was trimmed by 2 bases and J by 8 bases, leaving 13 bases between them. The CDR3 totals 13 residues. The germline gives CDR1 SGHTS, CDR2 YDEGEE. The chain's CDR3 is CASSLTGRGGYTF. The CDR3 nucleotides are TGTGCCAGCAGCTTAACAGGGAGGGGAGGCTACACCTTC.

The rearrangement links TRBV6-5 to TRBJ1-3, with D possibly being TRBD1 (5 bases). CDR1 and CDR2 from the germline V gene are MNHEY and SVGAGI. Trimming shortened V by 6 bases and J by 4 bases, and 10 bases separated the two germline ends. This CDR3 contains 13 residues. The DNA for the CDR3 is TGTGCCAGCAGCCCCTCAGGGGGAAACACCATATATTTT. Translating gives CASSPSGGNTIYF.

The V call is TRBV18, the J call TRBJ2-5; 13 nucleotides line up with TRBD2. The V and J ends lost 8 bases and 4 bases, in that order; junction bases with no gene match: 4. This CDR3 is built from 14 residues. CDR1 is KGHSH and CDR2 is LQKENI in the germline V gene. CDR3 bases: TGTGCCAGCCGACTAGCGGGAGGCACAGAGACCCAGTACTTC. It is translated as CASRLAGGTETQYF.

The chain links TRBV10-3 to TRBJ1-2; D gene ambiguous. Trimming removed 2 bases from V and 4 bases from J, with 8 bases in between. CDR3 length equals 13 residues. CDR1 is ENHRY, CDR2 SYGVKD, per germline. The CDR3 nucleotides read TGTGCCATCAGTGAGCCCAGTCTCTATGGCTACACCTTC. Protein product: CAISEPSLYGYTF.

This chain connects TRBV2 to TRBJ1-1, with 8 bases matching TRBD1. This CDR3 has 14 residues. CDR1 is SNHLY and CDR2 is FYNNEI in the germline V gene. V gave up 5 bases and J gave up 1 base; unmatched junction bases: 3. CDR3 sequence: CASSLGQANTEAFF. CDR3 in DNA: TGTGCCAGCAGTTTGGGACAGGCGAACACTGAAGCTTTCTTT.

This sequence joins TRBV5-1 and TRBJ2-3; maybe TRBD2 (6 bases). CDR1 and CDR2 (germline): SGHRS, YFSETQ. The CDR3 is made up of 16 amino acids. V lost 0 bases and J 5 bases, leaving 16 bases between the germline ends. The chain's CDR3 is CASSLAGSVGIDTQYF. The CDR3 DNA follows: TGCGCCAGCAGCTTGGCCGGGAGTGTGGGAATAGATACGCAGTATTTT.

The chain couples TRBV5-1 to TRBJ2-4, with D perhaps TRBD1 (6 bases). Trimming took 0 bases from V and 1 from J, leaving 8 bases between them. CDR3 length: 15 residues. Germline CDR1 is SGHRS and CDR2 is YFSETQ. Here the CDR3 reads CASSLEGEAKNIQYF. The CDR3 nucleotides are TGCGCCAGCAGCTTGGAGGGGGAGGCCAAAAACATTCAGTACTTC. The entire variable domain, with the rest obtained from reference TRBV5-1 and TRBJ2-4, is as follows: KAGVTQTPRYLIKTRGQQVTLSCSPISGHRSVSWYQQTPGQGLQFLFEYFSETQRNKGNFPGRFSGRQFSNSRSEMNVSTLELGDSALYLCASSLEGEAKNIQYFGAGTRLSVL.

The V and J genes are TRBV5-6 and TRBJ2-3; 8 positions match TRBD2. Germline loops: CDR1 SGHDT, CDR2 YYEEEE. CDR3 length equals 15 residues. Trimming removed 3 bases from V and 1 base from J; junction bases left unmatched: 4. CDR3 region: CASSWKLAGTDTQYF. The CDR3 nucleotides read TGTGCCAGCAGCTGGAAACTAGCGGGCACAGATACGCAGTATTTT.

This chain links TRBV5-4 with TRBJ2-5, with no clear D. This CDR3 contains 11 residues. V was trimmed by 4 bases and J by 2 bases, leaving 3 bases between them. Germline values: CDR1 SGHNT, CDR2 YYREEE (reference sequence). The CDR3 is CASSIQETQYF. The DNA for the CDR3 is TGTGCCAGCAGCATACAAGAGACCCAGTACTTC.

The V and J genes are TRBV7-2 and TRBJ1-5, with D unresolved. The CDR3 extends over 15 amino acids. The V end was cut by 5 bases, the J end by 6 bases, with 17 bases between. Germline CDR1 reads SGHTA; CDR2 reads FQGNSA. The CDR3 loop reads CASSPGLNSPQPQHF. The CDR3 DNA reads as TGTGCCAGCAGCCCTGGACTTAATAGCCCTCAGCCCCAGCATTTT.

Of note for this clone: The same CDR3 arises from other DNA sequences in this sample as well. This CDR3 reads CASSLTGSGNTIYF. CDR3 coding DNA: TGCGCCAGCAGCCTGACGGGTTCTGGAAACACCATATATTTT. The rearrangement joins TRBV5-1 to TRBJ1-3; D gene ambiguous. The CDR3 is made up of 14 amino acids. The V and J ends lost 4 bases and 1 base respectively, with 9 bases between them. Per the germline V gene, CDR1 is SGHRS and CDR2 is YFSETQ.